This T cell receptor (beta chain) comes out of a study of T cell repertoires in cytomegalovirus infection. CDR3 length: 16 amino acids. Germline CDR1 is SGHTA and CDR2 is FQGNSA. In the case of this clonotype: Its antigen is still unknown. Possible read error: a much larger clone is one base away.

One entry per CDR3 protein, called by TCRdb with MiXCR from the reads. The sample carries about 890,000 distinct CDR3 sequences, 25% to 40% recorded once. The clonotype originates from a human donor in good health (CMV status not recorded). Some clones in this sample may be carry-over from other donors' samples. This material consisted of cultured CD8+ T cells from PBMCs, taken from culture after CMV antigen stimulation. This rearrangement joins TRBV7-2 to TRBJ1-4, with D unclear. The CDR3 loop reads CVSSLMRGLSHEKLFF. CDR3 sequence (DNA): TGTGTCAGCAGCTTAATGAGAGGACTATCGCATGAAAAACTGTTTTTT.